This TCR beta chain was sequenced in a study of CD8 T cells in Susac syndrome. This CDR3 is built from 14 residues. V gave up 1 base and J gave up 3 bases, with 9 bases separating them. When the RNA was reverse transcribed, random hexamers were used with an input of about 0.5 to 1 ug. A single record per CDR3 protein comes from TCRdb applying MiXCR to the immunoSEQ multiplex PCR reads. The repertoire holds a few hundred thousand distinct CDR3 sequences, with 95% as singletons. V and J are TRBV12-3 or TRBV12-4 and TRBJ1-2; D unclear. The specimen sequenced was CD4+ T cells from PBMCs. The sequence derives from a human donor with multiple sclerosis. This CDR3 is CASSLVGRDYGYTF. The CDR3 DNA is TGTGCCAGCAGTTTAGTGGGGAGAGACTATGGCTACACCTTC.